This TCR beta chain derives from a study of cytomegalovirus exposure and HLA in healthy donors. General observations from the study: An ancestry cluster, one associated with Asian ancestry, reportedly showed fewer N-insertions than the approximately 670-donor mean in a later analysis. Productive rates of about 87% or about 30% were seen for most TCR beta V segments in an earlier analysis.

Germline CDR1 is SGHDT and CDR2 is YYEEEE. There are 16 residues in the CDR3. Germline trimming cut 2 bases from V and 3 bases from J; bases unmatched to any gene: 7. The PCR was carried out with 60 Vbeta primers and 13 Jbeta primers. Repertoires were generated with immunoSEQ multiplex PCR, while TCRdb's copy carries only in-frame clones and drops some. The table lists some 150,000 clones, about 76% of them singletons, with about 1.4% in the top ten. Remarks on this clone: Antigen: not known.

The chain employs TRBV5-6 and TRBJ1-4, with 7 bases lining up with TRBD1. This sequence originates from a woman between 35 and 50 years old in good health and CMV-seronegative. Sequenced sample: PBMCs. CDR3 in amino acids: CASSFGRGNANEKLFF. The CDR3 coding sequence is TGTGCCAGCAGCTTCGGCAGGGGGAACGCTAATGAAAAACTGTTTTTT.